These T cell receptor beta chains were read from a single sample in a study of technical replicates of blood from several donors. The repertoire was sequenced with immunoSEQ multiplex PCR; TCRdb's copy has only in-frame clones and lacks some. In the table there are under 80,000 clones, more than 85% of which are singletons. The sequencing sample was made of T cells isolated from PBMCs. The receptors here all came from a human donor in good health. Some clones in this sample may be carry-over from other donors' samples. CDR3s include the opening cysteine and the closing phenylalanine or tryptophan. The order of the fields is clone size, J gene, V gene, D gene, CDR3 protein, CDR3 DNA. The D gene is left open where the match is weak. Rows give clone size only sometimes, using once, few, many, or a class for an expanded clone.

>.|TRBJ2-1|TRBV19|TRBD2
CASSTPRRAGGPWEQFF
TGTGCCAGTAGTACCCCGCGCCGAGCGGGAGGGCCCTGGGAGCAGTTCTTC
>once|TRBJ2-1|TRBV5-1|TRBD2
CASSSSGSGSYNEQFF
TGCGCCAGCAGCTCTAGCGGGAGTGGCTCCTACAATGAGCAGTTCTTC
>.|TRBJ1-3|TRBV18|.
CASSPGLSSGNTIYF
TGTGCCAGCTCACCGGGACTTTCTTCGGGAAACACCATATATTTT
>.|TRBJ2-1|TRBV25-1|.
CASSEYLLAPNEQFF
TGTGCCAGCAGTGAATATCTACTAGCCCCCAATGAGCAGTTCTTC
>.|TRBJ1-1|TRBV29-1|TRBD1
CSVEPQGANWGNTEAFF
TGCAGCGTGGAACCACAGGGGGCCAATTGGGGGAACACTGAAGCTTTCTTT
>.|TRBJ2-2|TRBV2|TRBD2
CASASSGMNTGELFF
TGTGCCAGTGCTTCTAGCGGGATGAACACCGGGGAGCTGTTTTTT
>.|TRBJ1-1|TRBV18|TRBD1
CASSPPLGTGVANTEAFF
TGTGCCAGCTCACCACCGCTAGGGACAGGGGTGGCGAACACTGAAGCTTTCTTT
>.|TRBJ1-3|TRBV7-3|.
CASSLVGGNTIYF
TGTGCCAGCAGCCTAGTTGGGGGAAACACCATATATTTT
>.|TRBJ2-1|TRBV7-9|TRBD2
CASSQGTSGSNEQFF
TGTGCCAGCAGCCAAGGGACTAGCGGGAGCAATGAGCAGTTCTTC
>.|TRBJ2-1|TRBV7-9|.
CASSSVDRLGFF
TGTGCCAGCAGCTCCGTAGACAGGCTGGGGTTCTTC
>.|TRBJ2-1|TRBV28|.
CASSSLREQFF
TGTGCCAGCAGTTCACTTCGTGAGCAGTTCTTC
>.|TRBJ2-3|TRBV6-4|.
CASSPMPEATDTQYF
TGTGCCAGCTCACCTATGCCCGAGGCCACAGATACGCAGTATTTT
>.|TRBJ2-7|TRBV6-5|TRBD2
CASSRTSGYEQYF
TGTGCCAGCAGTCGGACTAGCGGCTACGAGCAGTACTTC
>.|TRBJ2-1|TRBV18|.
CASSPGLNEQFF
TGTGCCAGCTCACCTGGGCTTAATGAGCAGTTCTTC
>.|TRBJ2-1|TRBV27|.
CASRTKQGPYNEQFF
TGTGCCAGCAGAACCAAACAGGGCCCCTACAATGAGCAGTTCTTC
>.|TRBJ2-2|TRBV9|.
CASSVAPDSNTGELFF
TGTGCCAGCAGCGTAGCTCCTGACAGCAACACCGGGGAGCTGTTTTTT
>.|TRBJ2-5|TRBV7-8|TRBD2
CASSGLADATYQETQYF
TGTGCCAGCAGTGGACTAGCGGACGCGACTTACCAAGAGACCCAGTACTTC
>.|TRBJ2-5|TRBV25-1|.
CASSEYVAETQYF
TGTGCCAGCAGTGAATACGTAGCGGAGACCCAGTACTTC